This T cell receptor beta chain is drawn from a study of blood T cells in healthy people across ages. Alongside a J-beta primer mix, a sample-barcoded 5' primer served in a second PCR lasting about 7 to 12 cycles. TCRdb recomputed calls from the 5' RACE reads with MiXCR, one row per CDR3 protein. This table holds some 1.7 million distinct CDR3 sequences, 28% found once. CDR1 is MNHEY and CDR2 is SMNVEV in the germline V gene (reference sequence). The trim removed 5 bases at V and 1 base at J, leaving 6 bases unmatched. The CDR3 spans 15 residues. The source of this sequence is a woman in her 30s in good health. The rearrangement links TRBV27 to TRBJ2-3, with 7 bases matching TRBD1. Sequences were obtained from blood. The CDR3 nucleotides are TGTGCCAGCAGTGATGACAGGGTGGGCACAGATACGCAGTATTTT. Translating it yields CASSDDRVGTDTQYF.